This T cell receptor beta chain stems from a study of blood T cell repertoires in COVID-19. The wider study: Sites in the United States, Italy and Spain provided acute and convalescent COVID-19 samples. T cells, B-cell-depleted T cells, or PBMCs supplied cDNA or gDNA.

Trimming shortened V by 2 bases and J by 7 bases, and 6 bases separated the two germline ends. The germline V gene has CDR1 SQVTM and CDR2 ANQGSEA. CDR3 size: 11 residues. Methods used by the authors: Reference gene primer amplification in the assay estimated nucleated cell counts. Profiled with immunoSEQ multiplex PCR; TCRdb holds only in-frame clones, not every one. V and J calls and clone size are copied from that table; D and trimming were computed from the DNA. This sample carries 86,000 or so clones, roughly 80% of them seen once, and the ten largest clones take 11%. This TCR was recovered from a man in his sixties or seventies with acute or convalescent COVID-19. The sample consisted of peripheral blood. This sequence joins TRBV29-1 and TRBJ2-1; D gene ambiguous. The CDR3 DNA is TGCAGCGTTGAATCCAGAAATGAGCAGTTCTTC. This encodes CSVESRNEQFF.